The 24 T cell receptor beta chains listed next were all sequenced from one sample in a study of OX40 agonist ivuxolimab in advanced cancers. Repertoires were generated with immunoSEQ multiplex PCR, while TCRdb's copy carries only in-frame clones and drops some. The sample carries about 80,000 clones, about four fifths recorded once. Here the sequenced sample was CD4+ or CD8+ T cells sorted from blood, taken in a trial of the OX40 agonist ivuxolimab. These receptors came from an adult with an advanced solid tumor such as melanoma, head and neck, liver or kidney cancer.

The chain links TRBV6-5 to TRBJ2-7, with 9 bases aligning to TRBD2. This CDR3 region has 13 residues. Germline V lookup: CDR1 MNHEY, CDR2 SVGAGI. Unmatched junction bases numbered 3, after V lost 7 bases and J lost 2 bases. CDR3 coding DNA: TGTGCCAGCAAGCGGGAGGCGACCTACGAGCAGTACTTC. Its translation is CASKREATYEQYF.

The chain links TRBV19 to TRBJ2-7; the D gene is possibly TRBD2 (6 bases). Looked up from germline, CDR1 is LNHDA and CDR2 is SQIVND (reference sequence). V lost 10 bases to trimming and J lost 4 bases, with 11 bases between them. The CDR3 is 11 amino acids. The CDR3 loop is CATSRGYEQYF. The CDR3 nucleotides read TGTGCCACCTCTCGGGGGTACGAGCAGTACTTC.

The chain links TRBV5-1 to TRBJ1-1; 8 positions match TRBD1. Germline V gene lookup returns CDR1 SGHRS and CDR2 YFSETQ. This CDR3 spans 15 amino acids. The ends lost 0 bases at V and 6 bases at J; junction bases unmatched: 7. The CDR3 reads CASSLGGTGYAEAFF. CDR3 DNA sequence: TGCGCCAGCAGCTTGGGGGGGACAGGATACGCTGAAGCTTTCTTT.

The chain uses TRBV7-9 and TRBJ1-4, with D perhaps matching TRBD1 (5 bases). V was shortened by 8 bases and J by 4 bases, with 14 bases between the two germline ends. The germline CDR1 and CDR2 sequences are SEHNR and FQNEAQ (reference sequence). The CDR3 totals 14 residues. CDR3 loop: CASVEGTGNEKLFF. CDR3 in DNA: TGTGCCAGCGTGGAGGGGACGGGTAATGAAAAACTGTTTTTT. The full variable domain, in which reference TRBV7-9 and TRBJ1-4 provide the parts outside the CDR3, is DTGVSQNPRHKITKRGQNVTFRCDPISEHNRLYWYRQTLGQGPEFLTYFQNEAQLEKSRLLSDRFSAERPKGSFSTLEIQRTEQGDSAMYLCASVEGTGNEKLFFGSGTQLSVL.

The V call is TRBV4-2, the J call TRBJ2-1, with 10 bases matching TRBD2. The CDR3 contains 14 residues. CDR1 LGHNA and CDR2 YNFKEQ come from the germline V gene. With 4 bases clipped from V and 12 bases from J, the junction kept 9 bases outside the gene matches. The CDR3 DNA is TGTGCCAGCAGCCCCCGGCTAGCGGGAGTCGGGCAGTTCTTC. Amino acid sequence: CASSPRLAGVGQFF.

The chain links TRBV30 to TRBJ2-5, with a tentative D call TRBD1 (5 bases). V was clipped by 3 bases and J by 2 bases, with 7 bases between them. Germline assignment: CDR1 GTSNPN and CDR2 SVGIG (reference sequence). The CDR3 contains 12 residues. The CDR3 DNA sequence: TGTGCCTGGAGGCAGGGTCAAGAGACCCAGTACTTC. Protein product: CAWRQGQETQYF.

This clone occurred once. V is TRBV11-2 and J is TRBJ2-1; TRBD1 aligns across 8 bases. Unmatched junction bases numbered 5, after V lost 2 bases and J lost 5 bases. CDR3 length: 15 amino acids. Germline V CDR1 and CDR2: SGHAT, FQNNGV. The CDR3 here is CASSLSGQGNNEQFF. DNA of the CDR3: TGTGCCAGCAGCTTATCTGGACAGGGAAACAATGAGCAGTTCTTC.

This sequence joins TRBV5-1 and TRBJ2-1, with D possibly TRBD1 on 5 matching bases. The CDR3 spans 15 residues. Trimming stripped 6 bases from V and 7 bases from J, with 20 bases between. Germline V gene data show CDR1 as SGHRS and CDR2 as YFSETQ. CDR3 loop: CASTVEPRRGNEQFF. Written as DNA, the CDR3 is TGCGCCAGCACCGTAGAGCCTCGTAGGGGTAATGAGCAGTTCTTC. Looking up the rest from reference TRBV5-1 and TRBJ2-1 gives the full variable domain: KAGVTQTPRYLIKTRGQQVTLSCSPISGHRSVSWYQQTPGQGLQFLFEYFSETQRNKGNFPGRFSGRQFSNSRSEMNVSTLELGDSALYLCASTVEPRRGNEQFFGPGTRLTVL.

The chain is built from TRBV11-2 and TRBJ2-7; either TRBD1 or TRBD2 may supply D (5 bases each). This CDR3 has 14 amino acids. Trimming took 1 base from V and 6 from J, leaving 13 bases between them. Looked up from germline, CDR1 is SGHAT and CDR2 is FQNNGV. The CDR3 coding sequence is TGTGCCAGCAGCTTAGGGGCGTCGGGGCGCGAGCAGTACTTC. Translated: CASSLGASGREQYF.

This clone has more than one count but fewer than ten. V is TRBV2 and J is TRBJ2-7; unclear D gene. This CDR3 contains 12 residues. Germline CDR1 is SNHLY and CDR2 is FYNNEI. V dropped 2 bases and J dropped 4 bases, with 6 bases sitting between them. CDR3: CASSETAYEQYF. The CDR3, as DNA: TGTGCCAGCAGTGAAACGGCATACGAGCAGTACTTC.

J is TRBJ2-7 and V is TRBV11-2; 7 bases fit TRBD2. In germline, CDR1 is SGHAT, CDR2 FQNNGV. With 6 bases clipped from V and 3 bases from J, the junction kept 14 bases outside the gene matches. This CDR3 has 16 amino acids. The CDR3 nucleotides are TGTGCCAGCAGATCAATCCGGAGCGGGAATATCTACGAGCAGTACTTC. Translating gives CASRSIRSGNIYEQYF.

The V gene is TRBV18, the J gene TRBJ1-2; TRBD1 might be the D (5 bases). The CDR3 is 13 residues long. Germline CDR1 reads KGHSH; CDR2 reads LQKENI. Trimming removed 3 bases from V and 4 bases from J, with 9 bases in between. CDR3 in DNA: TGTGCCAGCTCACCCGACAGACTCTATGGCTACACCTTC. It encodes CASSPDRLYGYTF.

This clone was recorded only once. The chain is built from TRBV18 and TRBJ1-3, with D unclear. Trimming took 2 bases from V and 3 from J, leaving 5 bases between them. The CDR3 sequence is 13 residues long. The V gene's germline CDR1 is KGHSH and CDR2 LQKENI. The CDR3 DNA follows: TGTGCCAGCTCACCAGGGGTTGGAAACACCATATATTTT. It encodes CASSPGVGNTIYF.

This sequence joins TRBV6-5 and TRBJ2-5, with a possible D match to TRBD1 (6 bases). Trimming pared 2 bases from V and 1 base from J, leaving 8 bases between. CDR1 MNHEY and CDR2 SVGAGI come from the germline V gene. CDR3 length: 14 amino acids. DNA of the CDR3: TGTGCCAGCAGTTACACGGACAGCCAAGAGACCCAGTACTTC. This sequence encodes CASSYTDSQETQYF.

For this clone: At the DNA level, this CDR3 is encoded by other sequences in the same sample as well. V and J are TRBV29-1 and TRBJ1-1; 8 bases are shared with TRBD1. CDR3 length equals 13 residues. V lost 4 bases to trimming and J lost 1 base; unmatched junction nucleotides: 2. Germline V gives CDR1 SQVTM, CDR2 ANQGSEA. The CDR3 DNA sequence: TGCAGCGTTGTAACAGGGGGGAACACTGAAGCTTTCTTT. This translates into CSVVTGGNTEAFF.

The rearrangement links TRBV6-6 to TRBJ1-6; the D is unclear. V lost 7 bases, J lost 9 bases, and 16 bases lay in between. The germline V gene encodes CDR1 MNHNY and CDR2 SVGAGI (reference sequence). This CDR3 region has 14 residues. DNA of the CDR3: TGTGCCAGCACCACACTTGAAAGTCCTTCACCCCTCCACTTT. Translating gives CASTTLESPSPLHF.

The CDR3 sequence is CASSARRGQVNTEAFF. In DNA form, the CDR3 reads TGTGCCAGCAGCGCCCGCCGGGGACAGGTGAACACTGAAGCTTTCTTT. The chain links TRBV9 to TRBJ1-1, with TRBD1 identical over 8 bases. From germline, CDR1 is SGDLS and CDR2 YYNGEE. The ends lost 3 bases at V and 0 bases at J; junction bases unmatched: 7. The length of the CDR3 is 16 residues.

This clone is labeled as medium-sized. The chain couples TRBV27 to TRBJ2-6; 7 bases are shared with TRBD1. The CDR3 loop spans 17 amino acids. Per the germline V gene, CDR1 is MNHEY and CDR2 is SMNVEV (reference sequence). V trimming: 6 bases; J trimming: 0 bases; junction bases outside the gene matches: 8. Here the CDR3 DNA reads TGTGCCAGCAGATGGACAGGCACGCCCTCTGGGGCCAACGTCCTGACTTTC. Translation: CASRWTGTPSGANVLTF.

The chain couples TRBV19 to TRBJ1-4; TRBD1 aligns across 7 bases. This CDR3 has 15 amino acids. Germline loops: CDR1 LNHDA, CDR2 SQIVND (reference sequence). V dropped 8 bases and J dropped 0; count of bases not matched to a gene: 6. The CDR3 loop reads CASANRGSTNEKLFF. In nucleotides, the CDR3 is TGTGCCAGTGCCAACAGGGGATCAACTAATGAAAAACTGTTTTTT.

The rearrangement joins TRBV4-3 to TRBJ2-3, with D perhaps TRBD1 (6 bases). With 3 bases removed from V and 5 bases from J, the gap between germline ends came to 12 bases. Germline CDR1 LGHNA, CDR2 YSLEER. CDR3 length: 14 amino acids. The DNA of the CDR3 is TGCGCCAGCAGCCATACAGGGTCAGTAGATACGCAGTATTTT. Protein product: CASSHTGSVDTQYF.

This clone was observed a single time. The chain employs TRBV5-6 and TRBJ2-3; D not certain. The germline V and J ends were trimmed by 4 bases and 2 bases, with 14 bases remaining between them. The CDR3 length is 15 residues. The germline V gene has CDR1 SGHDT and CDR2 YYEEEE. The CDR3 DNA is TGTGCCAGCAGCCCAACAAACTTGATCACAGATACGCAGTATTTT. Protein sequence: CASSPTNLITDTQYF. The full variable domain, completed using reference TRBV5-6 and TRBJ2-3, is DAGVTQSPTHLIKTRGQQVTLRCSPKSGHDTVSWYQQALGQGPQFIFQYYEEEERQRGNFPDRFSGHQFPNYSSELNVNALLLGDSALYLCASSPTNLITDTQYFGPGTRLTVL.

This chain uses TRBV5-8 with TRBJ2-1; either TRBD1 or TRBD2 may supply D (6 bases each). The CDR3 sequence is 15 residues long. CDR1 is SGHTS, CDR2 YDEGEE, per germline. V lost 1 base, J lost 3 bases, and 11 bases lay in between. Here the CDR3 DNA reads TGTGCCAGCAGCTTGAGGGGGGCCGACTACAATGAGCAGTTCTTC. Amino acid sequence: CASSLRGADYNEQFF.

This clone was seen many times. The V and J genes are TRBV10-3 and TRBJ1-1; TRBD1 matches 7 bases. V shed 6 bases, J shed 11 bases, and the junction held 15 bases outside the gene matches. Germline V gives CDR1 ENHRY, CDR2 SYGVKD. CDR3 length: 14 amino acids. CDR3 in amino acids: CAIRDPGTDYRAFF. The DNA for the CDR3 is TGTGCCATCAGGGACCCCGGGACAGACTACAGGGCTTTCTTT.

V usage is TRBV6-5 and J usage is TRBJ2-7, with TRBD2 as a possible D gene (6 bases). The germline V gene encodes CDR1 MNHEY and CDR2 SVGAGI. The CDR3 runs to 15 residues. V was cut by 6 bases and J by 5 bases, with 20 bases left in between. CDR3 sequence reads: CASRRGTPGINEQYF. CDR3 in DNA: TGTGCCAGCAGGCGCGGGACTCCAGGCATCAACGAGCAGTACTTC.